This T cell receptor beta chain was sequenced for a study of T cell responses to AZD1222 COVID-19 vaccine. Study background: The analysis combined second doses at about 4 or about 12 weeks.

V was shortened by 3 bases and J by 6 bases, with 11 bases between the two germline ends. Per the germline V gene, CDR1 is MNHEY and CDR2 is SMNVEV (reference sequence). The CDR3 covers 14 residues. Findings and limits, study-wide: Spike-wide coverage was observed for vaccine-associated CD4 TCRs, with dominant responses at 160-218 and 743-854.

About this clone: Antigen unknown.

Sequencing was performed with immunoSEQ multiplex PCR; in TCRdb, only in-frame clones are kept and a portion is missing. In the table there are roughly 130,000 clones, roughly nine tenths of which are singletons. The sequences come from peripheral blood, collected on day 0 of AZD1222 vaccination. J is TRBJ2-2 and V is TRBV27; D is undetermined. The sequence came from an adult in good health. The CDR3 nucleotides are TGTGCCAGCAGTTTCGGACGACGACCCGGGGAGCTGTTTTTT. Translated: CASSFGRRPGELFF.